This TCR beta chain was sequenced for a study of OX40 agonist ivuxolimab in advanced cancers. Study summary: Patients were given ivuxolimab, an antibody that agonizes OX40 (CD134). Dose-escalation patients had hepatocellular carcinoma, melanoma, renal cell or head and neck cancer. Among those enrolled, mean age was 60 years (range roughly 23 to 79) and roughly 84% were male.

The CDR3 spans 15 residues. Germline-derived CDR1 and CDR2 are SEHNR and FQNEAQ (reference sequence). Between the trimmed V and J ends, which lost 2 bases and 5 bases, there was a span of 15 bases. Sequencing used immunoSEQ multiplex PCR; TCRdb keeps in-frame clones, though not all of them. Here the sample spans roughly 97,000 clones, roughly 89% being singletons. Exclusion of a patient followed from autoimmune disease history or systemic immunosuppression. The starting material was CD4+ or CD8+ T cells sorted from blood, obtained in a trial of the OX40 agonist ivuxolimab. The chain links TRBV7-9 to TRBJ1-1; D may be TRBD1 (5 bases). This clonotype was sampled from an adult with an advanced solid tumor such as melanoma, head and neck, liver or kidney cancer. The CDR3 loop is CASSLRSGGKTEAFF. The CDR3 DNA reads TGTGCCAGCAGCTTAAGGTCGGGGGGGAAAACTGAAGCTTTCTTT.